This T cell receptor beta chain was sequenced in a study of blood T cell repertoires in COVID-19 (dated by TCRdb to about 2020). Regarding the research as a whole: Collaborator samples came from the United States, Italy and Spain and covered acute and convalescent phases of COVID-19. The prospective study material was composed of cDNA or gDNA derived from T cells, B-cell-depleted T cells, or PBMCs. Subjects who had been exposed to COVID-19, were actively infected with it, or had recovered from it provided the deeply sampled blood TCRbeta repertoires that made up the dataset. The repertoires were made available in a free public database intended to serve as a resource for research on the immune response to SARS-CoV-2. Samples came from the ongoing ImmuneRACE study (first 160 participants) plus 1,254 subjects from 6 global collaborators. The sample metadata nearly always contained a de-identified subject ID, COVID-19 status, age in years and sex. HLA class I and class II types, where available, came from metadata supplied by the sample provider rather than from assay-based typing.

For this clone: The specificity of this receptor is unknown. Base qualities were left out, and no much larger clone turns up one base away.

TCRbeta CDR3 regions were amplified from genomic DNA using the immunoSEQ Assay, a bias-controlled multiplex PCR. The study's own analysis went as follows. The number of nucleated cells in each sample was estimated by amplification of reference gene primers within the assay. To quantify the absolute abundance of each unique TCRbeta CDR3 rearrangement, sequence reads were collapsed and filtered. For each sample, productive Simpson clonality was calculated by taking the square root of Simpson's diversity index across productive rearrangements. The clones in this table, taken by TCRdb from immuneACCESS, are in-frame only. Not every clone is retained; where verified, under half of the shortfall comes from an unresolved V gene, and the cause of the rest is unknown. D and trimming were read from the DNA, whereas the V and J calls and clone size are those reported in that table. This sample holds about 58,000 clones; 90% were observed only once. The ten biggest clones cover about 13% of the sample.

Between the V and J ends, shortened by 8 bases and 4 bases respectively, the junction contains 21 bases. CDR3 length: 14 amino acids, cysteine to phenylalanine. Only the CDR3 DNA stays, 42 bases, in frame from base 1. CDR1 and CDR2 (GTSNPN, SVGIG) derive from the germline V gene (reference sequence). Points the paper makes about the study in general: How much clinical and demographic metadata was included differed by source and by participant, and the metadata was provided uncurated.

Whole blood was collected in K2EDTA tubes by collaborating institutions according to the institutions' own protocols. For TCRbeta analysis, collaborator samples were shipped as frozen whole blood, as isolated PBMCs, or as DNA extracted from either sample type. The sample consisted of peripheral blood. This receptor was obtained from a man in his 60s with active COVID-19. The rearrangement joined TRBV30 to TRBJ2-7; TRBD1 might be the D gene, on 5 matching bases. The DNA sequence is given as TGTGCCCTAAAACCCGCAGGGAATCGATACGAGCAGTACTTC. Translated, this gives CALKPAGNRYEQYF.